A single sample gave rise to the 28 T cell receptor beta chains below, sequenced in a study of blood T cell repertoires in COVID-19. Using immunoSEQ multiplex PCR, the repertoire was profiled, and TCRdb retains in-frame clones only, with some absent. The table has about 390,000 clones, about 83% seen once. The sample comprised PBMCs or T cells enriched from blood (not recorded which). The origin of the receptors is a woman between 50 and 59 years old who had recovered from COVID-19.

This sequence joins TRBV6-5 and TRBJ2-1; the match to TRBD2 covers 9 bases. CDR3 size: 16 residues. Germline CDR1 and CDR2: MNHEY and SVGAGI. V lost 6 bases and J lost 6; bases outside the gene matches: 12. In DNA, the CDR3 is TGTGCCAGCAGCTACCCACGGGCGGGGGGGATCAATGAGCAGTTCTTC. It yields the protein CASSYPRAGGINEQFF.

For the CDR3, the DNA is TGTGCCAGCAGCCAAGACTGGGCTAGCGGGGGTGTCACAGATACGCAGTATTTT. This codes for CASSQDWASGGVTDTQYF. The chain uses TRBV3-1 (or the pseudogene TRBV3-2) and TRBJ2-3; 10 bases map to TRBD2. The V gene end was trimmed by 0 bases and the J gene end by 2 bases; junction bases not matched to a gene: 8. The length of the CDR3 is 18 residues. The V gene's germline CDR1 is LGHDT and CDR2 YNNKEL (reference sequence).

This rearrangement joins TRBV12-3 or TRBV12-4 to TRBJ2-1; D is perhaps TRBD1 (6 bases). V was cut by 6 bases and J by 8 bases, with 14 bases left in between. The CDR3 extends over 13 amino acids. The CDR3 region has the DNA TGTGCCAGCAGGACAACAGGGAACGATGAGCAGTTCTTC. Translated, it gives CASRTTGNDEQFF.

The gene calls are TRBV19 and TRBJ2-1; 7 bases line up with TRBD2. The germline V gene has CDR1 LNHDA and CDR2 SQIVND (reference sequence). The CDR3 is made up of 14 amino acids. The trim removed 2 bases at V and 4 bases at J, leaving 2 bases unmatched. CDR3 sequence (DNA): TGTGCCAGTAGTATAAGCGGGGATTACAATGAGCAGTTCTTC. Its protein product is CASSISGDYNEQFF.

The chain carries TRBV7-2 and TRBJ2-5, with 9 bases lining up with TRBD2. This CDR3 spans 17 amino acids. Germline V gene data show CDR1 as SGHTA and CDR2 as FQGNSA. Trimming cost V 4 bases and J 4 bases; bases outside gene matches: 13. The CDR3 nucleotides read TGTGCCAGCAGCTACTCGCGGTTTCTGCGGGGGGGAGAGACCCAGTACTTC. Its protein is CASSYSRFLRGGETQYF.

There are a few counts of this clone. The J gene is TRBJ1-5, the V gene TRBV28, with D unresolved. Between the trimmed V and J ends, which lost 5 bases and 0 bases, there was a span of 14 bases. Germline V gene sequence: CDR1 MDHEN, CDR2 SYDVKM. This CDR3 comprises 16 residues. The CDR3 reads CASSPKDFYSNQPQHF. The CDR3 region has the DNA TGTGCCAGCAGTCCGAAAGACTTTTATAGCAATCAGCCCCAGCATTTT.

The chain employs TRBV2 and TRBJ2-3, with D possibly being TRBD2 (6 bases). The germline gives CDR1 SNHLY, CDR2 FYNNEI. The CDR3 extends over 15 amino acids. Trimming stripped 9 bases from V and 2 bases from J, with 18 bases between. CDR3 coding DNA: TGTGCCAGGACCGGGACTGGAGATTCCACAGATACGCAGTATTTT. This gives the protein CARTGTGDSTDTQYF.

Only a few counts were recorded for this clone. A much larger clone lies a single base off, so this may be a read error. The CDR3, as DNA: TGTGCCAGCAGCTTGACAGGGAACGAGCAGTTCTTC. Translation gives CASSLTGNEQFF. The chain joins TRBV7-9 to TRBJ2-1; the match to TRBD1 covers 7 bases. The V gene end was trimmed by 3 bases and the J gene end by 10 bases; junction bases not matched to a gene: 3. Germline lookup yields CDR1 SEHNR and CDR2 FQNEAQ (reference sequence). The CDR3 has 12 amino acids.

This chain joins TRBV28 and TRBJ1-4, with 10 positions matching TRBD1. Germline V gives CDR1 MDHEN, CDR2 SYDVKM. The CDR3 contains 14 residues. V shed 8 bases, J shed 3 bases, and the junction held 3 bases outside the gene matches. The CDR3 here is CASRTGGPNEKLFF. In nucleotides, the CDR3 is TGTGCCAGCCGGACAGGGGGACCTAATGAAAAACTGTTTTTT.

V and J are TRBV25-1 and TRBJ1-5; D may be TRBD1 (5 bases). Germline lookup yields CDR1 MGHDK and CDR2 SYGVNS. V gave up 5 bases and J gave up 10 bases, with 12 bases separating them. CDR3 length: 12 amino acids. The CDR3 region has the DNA TGTGCCAGCAGTTTAATGGGGGGACCCCAGCATTTT. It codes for CASSLMGGPQHF.

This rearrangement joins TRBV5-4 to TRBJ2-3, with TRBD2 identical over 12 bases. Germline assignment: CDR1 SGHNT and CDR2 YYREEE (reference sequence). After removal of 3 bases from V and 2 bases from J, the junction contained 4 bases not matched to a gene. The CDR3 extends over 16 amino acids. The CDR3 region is CASSSRLAGVTDTQYF. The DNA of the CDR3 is TGTGCCAGCAGCTCAAGACTAGCGGGGGTCACAGATACGCAGTATTTT.

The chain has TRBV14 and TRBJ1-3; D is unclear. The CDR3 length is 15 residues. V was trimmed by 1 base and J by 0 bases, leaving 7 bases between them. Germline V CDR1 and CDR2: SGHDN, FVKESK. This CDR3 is CASSQGVYSGNTIYF. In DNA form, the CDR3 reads TGTGCCAGCAGCCAAGGTGTATACTCTGGAAACACCATATATTTT. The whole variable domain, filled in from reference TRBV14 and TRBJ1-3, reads EAGVTQFPSHSVIEKGQTVTLRCDPISGHDNLYWYRRVMGKEIKFLLHFVKESKQDESGMPNNRFLAERTGGTYSTLKVQPAELEDSGVYFCASSQGVYSGNTIYFGEGSWLTVV.

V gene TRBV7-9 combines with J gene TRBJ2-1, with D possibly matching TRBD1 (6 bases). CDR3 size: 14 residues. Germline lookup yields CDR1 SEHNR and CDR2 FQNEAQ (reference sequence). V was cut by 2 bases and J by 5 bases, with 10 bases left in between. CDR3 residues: CASSLSYRDNEQFF. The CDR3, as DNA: TGTGCCAGCAGCTTAAGTTACAGGGACAATGAGCAGTTCTTC.

The CDR3, as DNA: TGTGCCAGCAGCGAACAGGGGGCGAACACCGGGGAGCTGTTTTTT. Protein: CASSEQGANTGELFF. J is TRBJ2-2 and V is TRBV9; 8 bases are shared with TRBD1. The CDR3 runs 15 residues. V lost 3 bases and J lost 0; bases outside the gene matches: 1. Germline CDR1 reads SGDLS; CDR2 reads YYNGEE.

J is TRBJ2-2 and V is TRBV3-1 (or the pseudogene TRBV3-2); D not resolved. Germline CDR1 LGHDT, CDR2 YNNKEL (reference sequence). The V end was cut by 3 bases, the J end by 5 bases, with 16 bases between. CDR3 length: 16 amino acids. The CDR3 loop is CASSHILRDRTGELFF. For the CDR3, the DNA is TGTGCCAGCAGCCACATATTACGAGATCGGACCGGGGAGCTGTTTTTT.

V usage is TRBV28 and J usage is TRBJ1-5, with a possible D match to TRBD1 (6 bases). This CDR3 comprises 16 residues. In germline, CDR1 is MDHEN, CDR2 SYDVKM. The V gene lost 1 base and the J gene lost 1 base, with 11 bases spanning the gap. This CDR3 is CASSLFAGASNQPQHF. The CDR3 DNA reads TGTGCCAGCAGTTTATTCGCAGGGGCAAGCAATCAGCCCCAGCATTTT.

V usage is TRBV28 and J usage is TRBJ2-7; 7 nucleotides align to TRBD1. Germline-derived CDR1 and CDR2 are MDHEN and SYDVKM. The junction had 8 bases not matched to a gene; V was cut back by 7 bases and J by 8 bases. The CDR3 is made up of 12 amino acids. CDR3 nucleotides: TGTGCCAGCATGAGGGGGCCATACAAGCAGTACTTC. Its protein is CASMRGPYKQYF. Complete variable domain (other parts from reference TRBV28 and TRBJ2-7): DVKVTQSSRYLVKRTGEKVFLECVQDMDHENMFWYRQDPGLGLRLIYFSYDVKMKEKGDIPEGYSVSREKKERFSLILESASTNQTSMYLCASMRGPYKQYFGPGTRLTVT.

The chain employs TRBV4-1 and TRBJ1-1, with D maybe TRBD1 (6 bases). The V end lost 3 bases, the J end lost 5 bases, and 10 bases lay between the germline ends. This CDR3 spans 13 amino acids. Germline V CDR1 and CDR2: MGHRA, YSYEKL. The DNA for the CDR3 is TGCGCCAGCAGCCATCCAGGGGTAACTGAAGCTTTCTTT. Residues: CASSHPGVTEAFF.

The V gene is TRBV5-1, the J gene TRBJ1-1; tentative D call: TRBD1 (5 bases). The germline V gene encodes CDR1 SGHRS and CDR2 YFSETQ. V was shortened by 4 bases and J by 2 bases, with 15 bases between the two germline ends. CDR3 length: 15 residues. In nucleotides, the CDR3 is TGCGCCAGCAGCGTCGATCCGACAGCTAACACTGAAGCTTTCTTT. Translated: CASSVDPTANTEAFF.

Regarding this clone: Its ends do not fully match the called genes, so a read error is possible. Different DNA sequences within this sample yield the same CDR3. The CDR3 loop reads CASSQGEHYSNQPQHF. CDR3 in DNA: TGCGCCAGCAGCCAAGGCGAGCATTATAGCAATCAGCCTCAGCATTTT. The chain links TRBV4-1 to TRBJ1-5; D call uncertain. Germline CDR1 reads MGHRA; CDR2 reads YSYEKL. CDR3 length: 16 amino acids.

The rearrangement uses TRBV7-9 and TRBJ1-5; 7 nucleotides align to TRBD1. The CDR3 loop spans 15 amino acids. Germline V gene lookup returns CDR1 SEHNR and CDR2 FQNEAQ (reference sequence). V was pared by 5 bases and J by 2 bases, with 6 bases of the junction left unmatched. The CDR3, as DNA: TGTGCCAGCAGCCCAACAGGGGAAGGCAATCAGCCCCAGCATTTT. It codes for CASSPTGEGNQPQHF. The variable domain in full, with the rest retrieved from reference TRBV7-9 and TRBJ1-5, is DTGVSQNPRHKITKRGQNVTFRCDPISEHNRLYWYRQTLGQGPEFLTYFQNEAQLEKSRLLSDRFSAERPKGSFSTLEIQRTEQGDSAMYLCASSPTGEGNQPQHFGDGTRLSIL.

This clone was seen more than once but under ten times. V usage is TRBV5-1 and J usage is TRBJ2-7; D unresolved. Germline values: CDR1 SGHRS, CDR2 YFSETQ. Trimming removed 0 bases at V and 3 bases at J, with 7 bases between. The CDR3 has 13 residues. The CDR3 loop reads CASSLGTDYEQYF. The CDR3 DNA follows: TGCGCCAGCAGCTTGGGTACAGACTACGAGCAGTACTTC.

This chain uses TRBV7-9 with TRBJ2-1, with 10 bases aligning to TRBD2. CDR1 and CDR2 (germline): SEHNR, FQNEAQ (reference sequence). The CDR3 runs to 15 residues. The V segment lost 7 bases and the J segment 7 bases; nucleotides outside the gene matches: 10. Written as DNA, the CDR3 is TGTGCCAGCACCCTTAGCCTAGCGGGGGATAATGAGCAGTTCTTC. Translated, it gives CASTLSLAGDNEQFF.

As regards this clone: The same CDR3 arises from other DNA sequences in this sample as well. The CDR3 DNA reads TGTGCCAGCACGGGGTGGGATACCGGGGAGCTGTTTTTT. It is translated as CASTGWDTGELFF. The chain is built from TRBV25-1 and TRBJ2-2, with D tentatively TRBD2 (5 bases). Germline lookup yields CDR1 MGHDK and CDR2 SYGVNS. The CDR3 covers 13 residues. With 7 bases removed from V and 5 bases from J, the gap between germline ends came to 11 bases.

In DNA form, the CDR3 reads TGCGCCAGCGGAGGAAGTTCTGGGGCCAACGTCCTGACTTTC. It yields the protein CASGGSSGANVLTF. J is TRBJ2-6 and V is TRBV5-1; D possibly corresponds to TRBD2 (5 bases). V was clipped by 7 bases and J by 1 base, with 9 bases between them. The CDR3 is made up of 14 amino acids. CDR1 SGHRS and CDR2 YFSETQ come from the germline V gene.

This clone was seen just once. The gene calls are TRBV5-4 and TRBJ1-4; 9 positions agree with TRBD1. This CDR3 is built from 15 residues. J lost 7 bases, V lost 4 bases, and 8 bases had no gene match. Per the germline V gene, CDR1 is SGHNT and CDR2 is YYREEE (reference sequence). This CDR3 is CASSTRQGVTEKLFF. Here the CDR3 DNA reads TGTGCCAGCAGCACACGACAGGGGGTAACTGAAAAACTGTTTTTT.

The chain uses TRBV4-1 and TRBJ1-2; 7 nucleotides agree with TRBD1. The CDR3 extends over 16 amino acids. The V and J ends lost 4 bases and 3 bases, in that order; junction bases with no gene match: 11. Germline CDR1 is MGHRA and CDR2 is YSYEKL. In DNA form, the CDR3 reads TGCGCCAGCAGCCTCGCCTCAGGGACAGATCACTATGGCTACACCTTC. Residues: CASSLASGTDHYGYTF.

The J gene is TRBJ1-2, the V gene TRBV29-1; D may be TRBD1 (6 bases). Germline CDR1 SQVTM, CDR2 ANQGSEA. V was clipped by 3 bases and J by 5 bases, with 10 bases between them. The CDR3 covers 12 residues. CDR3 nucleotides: TGCAGCGTTGACGCACAGGGTTATGGCTACACCTTC. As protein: CSVDAQGYGYTF.